This T cell receptor beta chain derives from a study of shared clonotypes between healthy human individuals. General study findings and limits: Memory subsets generally showed lower estimated richness than naive subsets.

TCRdb's table, derived via immunoSEQ multiplex PCR, lists solely in-frame clones and lacks some. Of about 770,000 clones listed, roughly two thirds are singletons. To note about this clone: Its antigen is undetermined.

The sample taken for sequencing was memory CD4+ T cells sorted from blood. The subset is: CD45RA-negative fraction. The receptor comes from a woman under 40 in good health.

CDR3 sequence (DNA): TGTGCCAGCAGCTTATTCGGGACTAGAGACACCGGGGAGCTGTTTTTT. This codes for CASSLFGTRDTGELFF. The chain uses TRBV11-1 and TRBJ2-2, with 8 bases fitting TRBD2. V trimming: 2 bases; J trimming: 3 bases; junction bases outside the gene matches: 5. The germline gives CDR1 SGHAT, CDR2 FQDESV (reference sequence). This CDR3 has 16 residues.